This record covers a single T cell receptor (beta chain). Its specificity is unknown. This entry belongs to a study of identical twins. The CDR3 extends over 16 amino acids. Trimming removed 7 bases from V and 5 bases from J; junction bases left unmatched: 12. Germline loops: CDR1 SGHRS, CDR2 YFSETQ. Overall study findings and caveats: Weaker excess twin sharing was seen among beta out-of-frame sequences. There is a chance that invariant MAIT and iNKT cells partially muddied zero-insertion analyses.

Everyone who donated was a healthy Caucasian. Unique molecular identifiers were present on cDNA, and template switching added a universal primer site. TCRdb used MiXCR to reprocess the 5' RACE reads, holding one entry per CDR3 protein. The table records 700,000 to 950,000 distinct CDR3 sequences, about 12% of them present only once. The same specimen was also included in a second study, on yellow fever vaccine responses in identical twins.

This chain uses TRBV5-1 with TRBJ2-7; 13 nucleotides align to TRBD2. The sample consisted of PBMCs. This clonotype originated in a woman aged 18-29 years in good health. The CDR3 coding sequence is TGCGCCAGCGGCGTCTCCGGGACTAGCGGGACCAACGAGCAGTACTTC. It is translated as CASGVSGTSGTNEQYF.